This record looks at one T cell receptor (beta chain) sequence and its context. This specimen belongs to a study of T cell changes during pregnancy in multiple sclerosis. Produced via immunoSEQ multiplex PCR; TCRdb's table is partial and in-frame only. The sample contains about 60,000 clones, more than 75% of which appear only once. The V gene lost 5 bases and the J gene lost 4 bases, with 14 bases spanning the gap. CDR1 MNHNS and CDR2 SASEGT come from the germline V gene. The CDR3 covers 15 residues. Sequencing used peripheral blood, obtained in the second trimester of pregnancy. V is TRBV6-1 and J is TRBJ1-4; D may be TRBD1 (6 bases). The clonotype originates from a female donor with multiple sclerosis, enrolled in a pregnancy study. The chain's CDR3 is CASSTLAGVNEKLFF. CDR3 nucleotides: TGTGCCAGCAGTACCCTAGCAGGGGTTAATGAAAAACTGTTTTTT.